This passage covers 29 T cell receptor beta chains from one sample sequenced in a study of T cell repertoires in cytomegalovirus infection. TCRdb re-analysed the reads in MiXCR, keeping a single row per CDR3 protein. The sample records 740,000 or so distinct CDR3 sequences, about a third being singletons. Material for sequencing was PBMCs. The source is a human donor in good health (CMV status not recorded). Some clones in this sample may be carry-over from other donors' samples.

This clonotype was seen a few times. The chain links TRBV18 to TRBJ2-1, with D possibly TRBD2 on 5 matching bases. Germline values: CDR1 KGHSH, CDR2 LQKENI. Trimming cost V 1 base and J 0 bases, with 7 bases left between them. This CDR3 contains 15 residues. The CDR3 bases are TGTGCCAGCTCACCACAAGCGGACTCCTACAATGAGCAGTTCTTC. It translates to CASSPQADSYNEQFF. Using reference TRBV18 and TRBJ2-1 for the parts outside the CDR3, the full variable domain is NAGVMQNPRHLVRRRGQEARLRCSPMKGHSHVYWYRQLPEEGLKFMVYLQKENIIDESGMPKERFSAEFPKEGPSILRIQQVVRGDSAAYFCASSPQADSYNEQFFGPGTRLTVL.

This clonotype appeared many times. CDR3 coding DNA: TGTGCCAGCAGCTTAGCGAGACTAGCGGGCACTACCTACAATGAGCAGTTCTTC. It specifies CASSLARLAGTTYNEQFF. This chain uses TRBV7-6 with TRBJ2-1; 10 bases match TRBD2. Germline lookup yields CDR1 SGHVS and CDR2 FNYEAQ. V lost 0 bases and J lost 2; bases outside the gene matches: 7. The CDR3 sequence is 18 residues long. Supplemented by reference TRBV7-6 and TRBJ2-1, the full variable domain reads GAGVSQSPRYKVTKRGQDVALRCDPISGHVSLYWYRQALGQGPEFLTYFNYEAQQDKSGLPNDRFSAERPEGSISTLTIQRTEQRDSAMYRCASSLARLAGTTYNEQFFGPGTRLTVL.

Note on this clonotype: One end of the junction is discordant with germline, which a read error may explain. This sequence joins TRBV7-6 and TRBJ2-7; 9 bases are a match to TRBD1. Germline V gene sequence: CDR1 SGHVS, CDR2 FNYEAQ. The CDR3 contains 13 residues. CDR3: CANSENRGLEQYF. The CDR3 region has the DNA TGTGCCAACAGCGAGAACAGGGGGCTCGAGCAGTACTTC.

The sample holds a few counts of this clonotype. CDR3 residues: CASSYGGAAKNIQYF. CDR3 coding DNA: TGTGCCAGCAGTTACGGCGGTGCGGCCAAAAACATTCAGTACTTC. This chain connects TRBV6-5 to TRBJ2-4; D is unresolved. CDR1 is MNHEY and CDR2 is SVGAGI in the germline V gene. The CDR3 totals 15 residues. Trimming removed 2 bases at V and 1 base at J, with 9 bases between.

This clonotype was detected only a few times. The chain recombines TRBV27 with TRBJ2-7; 10 nucleotides align to TRBD2. Germline CDR1 reads MNHEY; CDR2 reads SMNVEV (reference sequence). The CDR3 consists of 13 residues. J gave up 6 bases and V 8 bases, and 7 bases lay outside the gene matches. The CDR3 bases are TGTGCCAGCTCGAGCGGGGGGGCCCGCGAGCAGTACTTC. As protein: CASSSGGAREQYF.

The chain couples TRBV29-1 to TRBJ2-5, with D possibly matching TRBD2 (8 bases). Looked up from germline, CDR1 is SQVTM and CDR2 is ANQGSEA. CDR3 length: 15 amino acids. The V end lost 4 bases, the J end lost 5 bases, and 20 bases lay between the germline ends. Written as DNA, the CDR3 is TGCAGCGTTGCCCCGGCGGGAGGCAGGGGGGAGACCCAGTACTTC. Translated, it gives CSVAPAGGRGETQYF.

CDR3 bases: TGTGCCAGCAGCTTAACCTCCGGGACAGGGACTGAAGCTTTCTTT. Its protein is CASSLTSGTGTEAFF. The J gene is TRBJ1-1, the V gene TRBV7-3, with 9 bases identical to TRBD1. With 0 bases clipped from V and 5 bases from J, the junction kept 4 bases outside the gene matches. The germline V gene has CDR1 SGHTA and CDR2 FQGTGA. This CDR3 is 15 amino acids long.

The chain joins TRBV20-1 to TRBJ1-2; 7 positions match TRBD1. J was trimmed by 0 bases and V by 6 bases; bases with no gene match: 16. Germline V gene data show CDR1 as DFQATT and CDR2 as SNEGSKA (reference sequence). This CDR3 is 17 amino acids long. The CDR3 spells CSAKLGTASPANYGYTF. As DNA, the CDR3 is TGCAGTGCCAAACTCGGGACAGCCTCTCCTGCTAACTATGGCTACACCTTC.

The chain employs TRBV7-6 and TRBJ2-5, with no clear D. V lost 1 base to trimming and J lost 3 bases, with 12 bases between them. Germline CDR1 and CDR2: SGHVS and FNYEAQ. The CDR3 has 15 residues. The CDR3 is CASSLDSGSEETQYF. CDR3 in DNA: TGTGCCAGCAGCTTAGATTCAGGCAGCGAAGAGACCCAGTACTTC. The full variable domain, completed using reference TRBV7-6 and TRBJ2-5, is GAGVSQSPRYKVTKRGQDVALRCDPISGHVSLYWYRQALGQGPEFLTYFNYEAQQDKSGLPNDRFSAERPEGSISTLTIQRTEQRDSAMYRCASSLDSGSEETQYFGPGTRLLVL.

Comment on this clonotype: The junction does not match germline at one end; this may be a read error. V usage is TRBV7-8 and J usage is TRBJ2-3; D is tentatively TRBD1 or TRBD2 (5 bases each). The CDR3 consists of 16 residues. Germline CDR1 reads SGHVS; CDR2 reads FQNEAQ. The DNA of the CDR3 is TGTGCCAGCAGCCCATCCTGGGGGACCTATCCAGAGACGCAGTATTTT. The encoded protein is CASSPSWGTYPETQYF.

This clonotype was observed many times. This chain links TRBV7-8 with TRBJ2-7, with 13 bases identical to TRBD2. V shed 5 bases, J shed 4 bases, and the junction held 5 bases outside the gene matches. Per germline, CDR1 SGHVS and CDR2 FQNEAQ. The CDR3 loop spans 15 amino acids. The CDR3 loop reads CASSTRTSGSYEQYF. DNA of the CDR3: TGTGCCAGCAGCACCCGGACTAGCGGGAGTTACGAGCAGTACTTC.

The chain couples TRBV27 to TRBJ2-1; D remains unclear. CDR3 length equals 15 residues. Germline CDR1 reads MNHEY; CDR2 reads SMNVEV (reference sequence). With 5 bases removed from V and 7 bases from J, the gap between germline ends came to 18 bases. The CDR3 region is CASSPWDLKVNEQFF. The CDR3 nucleotides are TGTGCCAGCAGTCCATGGGATCTCAAGGTTAATGAGCAGTTCTTC.

The chain carries TRBV6-5 and TRBJ1-6; the D is unclear. The CDR3 runs 14 residues. Germline CDR1 reads MNHEY; CDR2 reads SVGAGI. Between the trimmed V and J ends, which lost 7 bases and 9 bases, there was a span of 16 bases. The CDR3 coding sequence is TGTGCCAGCACCACATTTGGCGGGAGTTCACCCCTCCACTTT. Protein: CASTTFGGSSPLHF.

To note about this clonotype: The junction does not match germline at one end; this may be a read error. The rearrangement joins TRBV7-2 to TRBJ1-6; TRBD1 aligns across 9 bases. The CDR3 totals 16 residues. Germline V gene lookup returns CDR1 SGHTA and CDR2 FQGNSA. The CDR3 region is CASSIQGAVDNSPLPF. CDR3 coding DNA: TGTGCCAGCAGCATACAGGGGGCGGTGGATAATTCACCCCTCCCATTT.

This clonotype has only a few counts. This chain joins TRBV19 and TRBJ2-1; D remains unclear. The CDR3 covers 13 residues. Germline V gene data show CDR1 as LNHDA and CDR2 as SQIVND (reference sequence). V dropped 4 bases and J dropped 7 bases, with 11 bases sitting between them. This chain's CDR3 is CASSSSPGNEQFF. CDR3 in DNA: TGTGCCAGTAGTAGTAGCCCTGGGAATGAGCAGTTCTTC. Using reference TRBV19 and TRBJ2-1 for the parts outside the CDR3, the full variable domain is DGGITQSPKYLFRKEGQNVTLSCEQNLNHDAMYWYRQDPGQGLRLIYYSQIVNDFQKGDIAEGYSVSREKKESFPLTVTSAQKNPTAFYLCASSSSPGNEQFFGPGTRLTVL.

V and J are TRBV27 and TRBJ2-7; unclear D gene. The CDR3 is made up of 16 amino acids. Germline CDR1 MNHEY, CDR2 SMNVEV (reference sequence). V lost 5 bases and J 0 bases, leaving 17 bases between the germline ends. This CDR3 reads CASSPQPWAVSYEQYF. The CDR3 DNA is TGTGCCAGCAGTCCTCAACCCTGGGCGGTCTCCTACGAGCAGTACTTC.

The chain couples TRBV9 to TRBJ1-2, with D perhaps matching TRBD1 (6 bases). CDR1 and CDR2 (germline): SGDLS, YYNGEE. The length of the CDR3 is 15 residues. Between the trimmed V and J ends, which lost 3 bases and 7 bases, there was a span of 19 bases. The CDR3 here is CASSAPHGGLGGYTF. The CDR3 DNA reads as TGTGCCAGCAGCGCGCCTCACGGGGGCTTGGGTGGCTACACCTTC.

This clonotype occurred many times. The CDR3 nucleotides read TGTGCCAGCAGTTTATCATCCGGGGTTAGCAATCAGCCCCAGCATTTT. It encodes CASSLSSGVSNQPQHF. The V gene is TRBV27, the J gene TRBJ1-5; D remains ambiguous. CDR1 is MNHEY and CDR2 is SMNVEV in the germline V gene (reference sequence). Trimming stripped 0 bases from V and 0 bases from J, with 9 bases between. This CDR3 comprises 16 residues.

This clonotype has only a few counts. At one end the junction does not follow the germline gene, possibly because of a read error. The gene calls are TRBV4-1 and TRBJ1-1, with D possibly TRBD1 on 6 matching bases. CDR3 length: 14 residues. CDR1 is MGHRA and CDR2 is YSYEKL in the germline V gene. The chain's CDR3 is CASSQDRRNTEAFF. CDR3 nucleotides: TGTGCCAGCAGCCAGGACAGAAGGAACACTGAAGCTTTCTTT.

V and J are TRBV7-6 and TRBJ1-1, with TRBD1 matching 8 bases. The CDR3 has 15 residues. CDR1 and CDR2 (germline): SGHVS, FNYEAQ. The ends lost 3 bases at V and 1 base at J; junction bases unmatched: 4. The CDR3 nucleotides read TGTGCCAGCAGCTTGATGGGGACAGGGAACACTGAAGCTTTCTTT. It codes for CASSLMGTGNTEAFF.

This clonotype appeared a few times. The chain couples TRBV12-3 or TRBV12-4 to TRBJ2-1; D is perhaps TRBD1 or TRBD2 (5 bases each). The CDR3 runs to 16 residues. Trimming cost V 2 bases and J 4 bases, with 15 bases left between them. This chain's CDR3 is CASSLTRGLGYNEQFF. The CDR3 DNA sequence: TGTGCCAGCAGTTTAACACGGGGCCTGGGTTACAATGAGCAGTTCTTC.

V gene TRBV6-2 or TRBV6-3 combines with J gene TRBJ1-1; no reliable D call. V was pared by 6 bases and J by 7 bases, with 15 bases between. Looked up from germline, CDR1 is MNHEY and CDR2 is SVGEGT. The CDR3 sequence is 13 residues long. The DNA for the CDR3 is TGTGCCAGCAGCCTCGCACATAGGGTTGAAGCTTTCTTT. Translated, it gives CASSLAHRVEAFF.

This chain joins TRBV7-9 and TRBJ2-7; TRBD1 agrees at 10 bases. Germline CDR1 reads SEHNR; CDR2 reads FQNEAQ (reference sequence). This CDR3 comprises 15 residues. V shed 5 bases, J shed 6 bases, and the junction held 10 bases outside the gene matches. The CDR3 loop reads CASSATRTGGPEQYF. CDR3 in DNA: TGTGCCAGCAGCGCTACCCGGACAGGGGGTCCCGAGCAGTACTTC.

In the case of this clonotype: The junction departs from germline at one end; a sequencing error may be responsible. The V and J genes are TRBV7-9 and TRBJ1-5; D is perhaps TRBD1 (5 bases). The CDR3 spans 14 residues. From germline, CDR1 is SEHNR and CDR2 FQNEAQ (reference sequence). CDR3 in DNA: TGTGCCAGCAGCCCTGACAGCAGCAATCAGACCCAGCATTTT. Its translation is CASSPDSSNQTQHF.

There are many counts of this clonotype. This chain joins TRBV7-2 and TRBJ2-5; 9 bases are shared with TRBD2. The V gene's germline CDR1 is SGHTA and CDR2 FQGNSA. This CDR3 is built from 15 residues. Trimming cost V 5 bases and J 7 bases; bases outside gene matches: 11. The CDR3: CASSHGLAPAGTQYF. CDR3 nucleotide sequence: TGTGCCAGCAGCCACGGACTAGCGCCCGCCGGGACCCAGTACTTC.

This clonotype showed up just a few times. The chain links TRBV14 to TRBJ1-2, with 12 bases that match TRBD1. The trim removed 5 bases at V and 7 bases at J, leaving 5 bases unmatched. The V gene's germline CDR1 is SGHDN and CDR2 FVKESK. The CDR3 is made up of 14 amino acids. This chain's CDR3 is CASSTGTGGFGYTF. DNA for the CDR3: TGTGCCAGCAGCACCGGGACAGGGGGCTTTGGCTACACCTTC. Drawing the rest from reference TRBV14 and TRBJ1-2, the complete variable domain is EAGVTQFPSHSVIEKGQTVTLRCDPISGHDNLYWYRRVMGKEIKFLLHFVKESKQDESGMPNNRFLAERTGGTYSTLKVQPAELEDSGVYFCASSTGTGGFGYTFGSGTRLTVV.

DNA for the CDR3: TGTGCCAGTAGAGACAGGGGGCCGGGAGAGCAGTACTTC. Amino acid sequence: CASRDRGPGEQYF. V and J are TRBV19 and TRBJ2-7, with TRBD1 matching 10 bases. V was pared by 6 bases and J by 7 bases, with 6 bases of the junction left unmatched. Germline V gene lookup returns CDR1 LNHDA and CDR2 SQIVND (reference sequence). This CDR3 comprises 13 residues. Full variable domain (rest looked up from reference TRBV19 and TRBJ2-7): DGGITQSPKYLFRKEGQNVTLSCEQNLNHDAMYWYRQDPGQGLRLIYYSQIVNDFQKGDIAEGYSVSREKKESFPLTVTSAQKNPTAFYLCASRDRGPGEQYFGPGTRLTVT.

The chain joins TRBV12-3 or TRBV12-4 to TRBJ1-1; 7 nucleotides line up with TRBD1. CDR3 size: 14 residues. J was trimmed by 4 bases and V by 5 bases; bases with no gene match: 7. CDR3 residues: CASSIRQGSTEAFF. In DNA form, the CDR3 reads TGTGCCAGCAGTATCAGACAGGGTTCCACTGAAGCTTTCTTT.

This clonotype was picked up a small number of times. V and J are TRBV10-3 and TRBJ2-5; TRBD2 agrees at 11 bases. The CDR3 contains 16 residues. The germline CDR1 and CDR2 sequences are ENHRY and SYGVKD. J lost 2 bases, V lost 2 bases, and 4 bases had no gene match. The CDR3 DNA sequence: TGTGCCATCAGTGAGGGCCTAGCGGGGGGACAAGAGACCCAGTACTTC. As protein: CAISEGLAGGQETQYF.